This TCR beta chain comes out of a study of OX40 agonist ivuxolimab in advanced cancers. Turning to the study itself: Dosing consisted of intravenous ivuxolimab at 0.01 to 10 mg/kg every 2 weeks. A diagnosis of hepatocellular carcinoma, melanoma, renal cell or head and neck cancer was present in dose-escalation patients. Checkpoint inhibitors had been given previously to 35% to 50% of patients. Study findings and constraints: Low levels of normalized T-cell clonal expansion also appeared in some nonresponders.

Profiling relied on immunoSEQ multiplex PCR, and the TCRdb table lists in-frame clones only, not all of them. The sample consists of around 85,000 clones, 91% of them appearing once. Regarding this clone: Antigen: not known.

The CDR3 has 14 amino acids. In germline, CDR1 is SGDLS, CDR2 YYNGEE. V gave up 4 bases and J gave up 2 bases, with 10 bases separating them. The J gene is TRBJ2-1, the V gene TRBV9; either TRBD1 or TRBD2 may supply D (5 bases each). This sample comprised CD4+ or CD8+ T cells sorted from blood, obtained in a trial of the OX40 agonist ivuxolimab. The origin of this receptor is an adult with an advanced solid tumor such as melanoma, head and neck, liver or kidney cancer. CDR3 DNA: TGTGCCAGCAGCCCGGGGACCCCCTACAATGAGCAGTTCTTC. Translating gives CASSPGTPYNEQFF.